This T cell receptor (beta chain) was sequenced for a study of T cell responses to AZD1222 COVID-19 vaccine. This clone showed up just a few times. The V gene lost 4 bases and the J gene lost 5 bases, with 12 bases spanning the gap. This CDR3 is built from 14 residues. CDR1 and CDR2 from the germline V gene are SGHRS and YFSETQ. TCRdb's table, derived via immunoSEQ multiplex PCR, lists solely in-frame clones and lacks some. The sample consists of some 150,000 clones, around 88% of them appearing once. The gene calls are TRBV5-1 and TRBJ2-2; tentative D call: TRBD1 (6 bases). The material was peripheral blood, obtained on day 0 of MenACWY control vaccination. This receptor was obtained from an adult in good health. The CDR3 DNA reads TGCGCCAGCAGCCGGACAGCCGAAACCGGGGAGCTGTTTTTT. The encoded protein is CASSRTAETGELFF.